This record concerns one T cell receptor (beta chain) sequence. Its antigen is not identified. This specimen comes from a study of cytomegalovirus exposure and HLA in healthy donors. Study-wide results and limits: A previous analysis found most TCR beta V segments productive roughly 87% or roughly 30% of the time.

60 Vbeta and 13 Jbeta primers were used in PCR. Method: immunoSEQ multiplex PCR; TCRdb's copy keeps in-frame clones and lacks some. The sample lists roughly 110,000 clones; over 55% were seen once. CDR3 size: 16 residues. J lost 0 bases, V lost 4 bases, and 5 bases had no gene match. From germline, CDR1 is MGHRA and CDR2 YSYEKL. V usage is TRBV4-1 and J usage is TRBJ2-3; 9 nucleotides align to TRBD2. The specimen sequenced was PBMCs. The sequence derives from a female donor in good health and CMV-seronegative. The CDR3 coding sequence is TGCGCCAGCAGCCTCAGACTAGCGGTTAGCACAGATACGCAGTATTTT. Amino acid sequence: CASSLRLAVSTDTQYF.